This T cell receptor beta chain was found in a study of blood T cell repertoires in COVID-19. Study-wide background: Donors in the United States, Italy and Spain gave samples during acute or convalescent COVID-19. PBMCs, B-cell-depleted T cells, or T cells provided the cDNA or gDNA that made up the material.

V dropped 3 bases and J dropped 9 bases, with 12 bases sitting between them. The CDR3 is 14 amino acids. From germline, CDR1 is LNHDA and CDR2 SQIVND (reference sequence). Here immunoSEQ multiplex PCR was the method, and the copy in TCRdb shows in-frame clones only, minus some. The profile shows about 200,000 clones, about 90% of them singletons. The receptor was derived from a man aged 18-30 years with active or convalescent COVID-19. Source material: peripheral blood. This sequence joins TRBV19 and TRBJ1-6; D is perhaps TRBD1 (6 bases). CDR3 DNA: TGTGCCAGTAGTATCAGGCAGGGGACTTCACCCCTCCACTTT. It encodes CASSIRQGTSPLHF.